The 29 T cell receptor beta chains in this list originate from one sample, sequenced in a study of control samples from healthy donors and cancer patients. Profiling relied on immunoSEQ multiplex PCR, and the TCRdb table lists in-frame clones only, not all of them. Its clone listing holds roughly 200,000 clones. The material sequenced was blood. The receptors come from a woman aged 30 to 39 in good health.

The gene calls are TRBV7-6 and TRBJ1-4, with D hard to call. CDR1 SGHVS and CDR2 FNYEAQ come from the germline V gene. Trimming cost V 1 base and J 4 bases, with 7 bases left between them. The CDR3 covers 14 residues. The CDR3 spells CASSLDGFNEKLFF. The CDR3, as DNA: TGTGCCAGCAGCTTAGACGGCTTTAATGAAAAACTGTTTTTT.

The J gene is TRBJ1-3, the V gene TRBV28; D is unresolved. CDR3 length equals 16 residues. Per the germline V gene, CDR1 is MDHEN and CDR2 is SYDVKM. Trimming removed 5 bases at V and 2 bases at J, with 16 bases between. This CDR3 is CASSPAAGEAGNTIYF. CDR3 in DNA: TGTGCCAGCAGTCCAGCCGCGGGAGAGGCTGGAAACACCATATATTTT.

The rearrangement links TRBV6-5 to TRBJ1-1; the D is unclear. The CDR3 extends over 14 amino acids. Germline values: CDR1 MNHEY, CDR2 SVGAGI. Trimming left V 0 bases short and J 5 bases short, with 10 bases between. The CDR3 sequence is CASSYSRRTTEAFF. CDR3 nucleotide sequence: TGTGCCAGCAGTTACTCGAGACGAACAACTGAAGCTTTCTTT.

This chain links TRBV5-1 with TRBJ2-7; D is uncertain. The CDR3 length is 14 residues. Trimming left V 0 bases short and J 2 bases short, with 9 bases between. The germline V gene encodes CDR1 SGHRS and CDR2 YFSETQ. CDR3 protein: CASSLVAEAYEQYF. Written as DNA, the CDR3 is TGCGCCAGCAGCTTGGTAGCAGAAGCCTACGAGCAGTACTTC. Using reference TRBV5-1 and TRBJ2-7 for the parts outside the CDR3, the full variable domain is KAGVTQTPRYLIKTRGQQVTLSCSPISGHRSVSWYQQTPGQGLQFLFEYFSETQRNKGNFPGRFSGRQFSNSRSEMNVSTLELGDSALYLCASSLVAEAYEQYFGPGTRLTVT.

The rearrangement links TRBV18 to TRBJ1-2; perhaps TRBD1 as D (6 bases). There are 13 residues in the CDR3. Germline loops: CDR1 KGHSH, CDR2 LQKENI. Trimming left V 6 bases short and J 3 bases short, with 11 bases between. The CDR3 DNA reads TGTGCCAGCTCCCCAGGGGAGGACTATGGCTACACCTTC. Translated: CASSPGEDYGYTF.

The chain links TRBV7-9 to TRBJ1-5; 8 positions match TRBD1. CDR1 is SEHNR, CDR2 FQNEAQ, per germline (reference sequence). The CDR3 contains 14 residues. Trimming removed 5 bases from V and 4 bases from J; junction bases left unmatched: 4. CDR3 residues: CASSPRQGNQPQHF. The CDR3 DNA is TGTGCCAGCAGCCCAAGACAGGGGAATCAGCCCCAGCATTTT. The variable domain in full, with the rest retrieved from reference TRBV7-9 and TRBJ1-5, is DTGVSQNPRHKITKRGQNVTFRCDPISEHNRLYWYRQTLGQGPEFLTYFQNEAQLEKSRLLSDRFSAERPKGSFSTLEIQRTEQGDSAMYLCASSPRQGNQPQHFGDGTRLSIL.

The chain joins TRBV5-5 to TRBJ2-7; 9 bases fit TRBD2. V shed 0 bases and J 2 bases; nucleotides not matched to a gene: 3. This CDR3 region has 15 residues. Germline V gives CDR1 SGHKS, CDR2 YYEKEE (reference sequence). CDR3 in DNA: TGTGCCAGCAGCTTGGGACTAGCGGTGACCTACGAGCAGTACTTC. The encoded protein is CASSLGLAVTYEQYF.

The chain is built from TRBV19 and TRBJ2-2; D remains ambiguous. V was trimmed by 1 base and J by 1 base, leaving 4 bases between them. Germline V lookup: CDR1 LNHDA, CDR2 SQIVND (reference sequence). The CDR3 length is 14 residues. The CDR3 reads CASSIVRNTGELFF. As DNA, the CDR3 is TGTGCCAGTAGTATAGTTAGGAACACCGGGGAGCTGTTTTTT.

V usage is TRBV27 and J usage is TRBJ2-7; D call uncertain. The CDR3 has 12 amino acids. Germline V lookup: CDR1 MNHEY, CDR2 SMNVEV (reference sequence). V lost 4 bases and J lost 6, with 10 bases in between. The CDR3 DNA is TGTGCCAGCAGTTCGTCGAGAACCGAGCAGTACTTC. This sequence encodes CASSSSRTEQYF.

The rearrangement links TRBV30 to TRBJ2-3, with 15 bases identical to TRBD2. Losses at the gene ends were 3 bases for V and 6 bases for J; bases not matched to a gene: 7. Germline-derived CDR1 and CDR2 are GTSNPN and SVGIG (reference sequence). The CDR3 totals 16 residues. The CDR3 loop is CAWSPGTSGGSDTQYF. The DNA of the CDR3 is TGTGCCTGGAGCCCCGGGACTAGCGGGGGGAGTGATACGCAGTATTTT.

The rearrangement uses TRBV2 and TRBJ1-6, with D tentatively TRBD1 (6 bases). V was trimmed by 6 bases and J by 4 bases, leaving 10 bases between them. CDR3 length: 14 residues. Per the germline V gene, CDR1 is SNHLY and CDR2 is FYNNEI. The CDR3 sequence: CASRGQNYNSPLHF. The CDR3 DNA is TGTGCCAGCAGAGGACAGAATTATAATTCACCCCTCCACTTT.

The CDR3 nucleotides read TGTGCCAGTAGTCTCAACAGGGATAGAAGGACTGAAGCTTTCTTT. Its protein is CASSLNRDRRTEAFF. The chain joins TRBV19 to TRBJ1-1; weak D call: TRBD1 (6 bases). V was shortened by 5 bases and J by 5 bases, with 18 bases between the two germline ends. CDR1 is LNHDA and CDR2 is SQIVND in the germline V gene (reference sequence). The CDR3 totals 15 residues.

V and J are TRBV7-2 and TRBJ2-5, with no clear D. The CDR3 sequence is 11 residues long. V lost 2 bases and J 5 bases, leaving 3 bases between the germline ends. Germline V gives CDR1 SGHTA, CDR2 FQGNSA. This chain's CDR3 is CASSLSETQYF. CDR3 coding DNA: TGTGCCAGCAGCTTATCGGAGACCCAGTACTTC. The whole variable domain, filled in from reference TRBV7-2 and TRBJ2-5, reads GAGVSQSPSNKVTEKGKDVELRCDPISGHTALYWYRQSLGQGLEFLIYFQGNSAPDKSGLPSDRFSAERTGGSVSTLTIQRTQQEDSAVYLCASSLSETQYFGPGTRLLVL.

V usage is TRBV5-8 and J usage is TRBJ1-3; TRBD1 matches 7 bases. This CDR3 is built from 16 residues. CDR1 and CDR2 (germline): SGHTS, YDEGEE. The trim removed 0 bases at V and 0 bases at J, leaving 3 bases unmatched. DNA of the CDR3: TGTGCCAGCAGCTTGGGGGGGACAGTCTCTGGAAACACCATATATTTT. This translates into CASSLGGTVSGNTIYF.

J is TRBJ1-6 and V is TRBV18; weak D call: TRBD1 (6 bases). V was cut by 3 bases and J by 8 bases, with 11 bases left in between. Germline assignment: CDR1 KGHSH and CDR2 LQKENI. The CDR3 consists of 14 residues. The CDR3 nucleotides are TGTGCCAGCTCACCCACAGGGAGGGATTCACCCCTCCACTTT. It specifies CASSPTGRDSPLHF. Full variable domain (remainder filled in from reference TRBV18 and TRBJ1-6): NAGVMQNPRHLVRRRGQEARLRCSPMKGHSHVYWYRQLPEEGLKFMVYLQKENIIDESGMPKERFSAEFPKEGPSILRIQQVVRGDSAAYFCASSPTGRDSPLHFGNGTRLTVT.

The rearrangement joins TRBV5-1 to TRBJ1-6; no definite D call. V was cut by 0 bases and J by 0 bases, with 7 bases left in between. The CDR3 consists of 16 residues. Germline values: CDR1 SGHRS, CDR2 YFSETQ. CDR3 DNA: TGCGCCAGCAGCTTGGGCACGAGCTCCTATAATTCACCCCTCCACTTT. It specifies CASSLGTSSYNSPLHF.

This rearrangement joins TRBV5-5 to TRBJ2-3, with a tentative D call TRBD1 (5 bases). This CDR3 has 18 amino acids. Germline lookup yields CDR1 SGHKS and CDR2 YYEKEE (reference sequence). With 1 base removed from V and 4 bases from J, the gap between germline ends came to 22 bases. The CDR3 loop is CASSLLGYYQGTADTQYF. The CDR3 DNA reads TGTGCCAGCAGCTTGTTAGGATATTATCAGGGTACTGCAGATACGCAGTATTTT.

This chain connects TRBV18 to TRBJ2-7; 7 nucleotides align to TRBD2. Per germline, CDR1 KGHSH and CDR2 LQKENI. V was clipped by 5 bases and J by 4 bases; unmatched bases: 11. The CDR3 contains 15 residues. The CDR3 coding sequence is TGTGCCAGCTCAACGGGAGCGGGGAAGAGGTACGAGCAGTACTTC. The encoded protein is CASSTGAGKRYEQYF.

The rearrangement uses TRBV7-9 and TRBJ1-1; maybe TRBD1 (5 bases). CDR1 is SEHNR, CDR2 FQNEAQ, per germline (reference sequence). Deletions cut 2 bases from V and 5 bases from J, with 15 bases between. The CDR3 extends over 15 amino acids. The CDR3 bases are TGTGCCAGCAGCTTACAAGCAGGGTTGGGGACTGAAGCTTTCTTT. Its protein product is CASSLQAGLGTEAFF.

The J gene is TRBJ1-2, the V gene TRBV19; possible D gene TRBD1, 6 bases. Germline-derived CDR1 and CDR2 are LNHDA and SQIVND (reference sequence). This CDR3 contains 19 residues. Between the trimmed V and J ends, which lost 5 bases and 3 bases, there was a span of 28 bases. CDR3 sequence: CASSPLPGARSVSDYGYTF. CDR3 nucleotides: TGTGCCAGTAGTCCCCTTCCGGGGGCTCGGTCGGTCTCTGACTATGGCTACACCTTC.

DNA of the CDR3: TGTGCCACTAAATACGGGGGGGGTGGGCCCCAGCATTTT. Its translation is CATKYGGGGPQHF. This chain connects TRBV28 to TRBJ1-5; D is possibly TRBD1 (5 bases). Trimming pared 10 bases from V and 9 bases from J, leaving 19 bases between. The germline V gene has CDR1 MDHEN and CDR2 SYDVKM. The CDR3 has 13 amino acids.

V and J are TRBV24-1 and TRBJ2-5; D is unresolved. Germline loops: CDR1 KGHDR, CDR2 SFDVKD. The CDR3 runs 15 residues. V dropped 0 bases and J dropped 2 bases, with 9 bases sitting between them. As DNA, the CDR3 is TGTGCCACCAGTGATTTGCGGGCAGGACAAGAGACCCAGTACTTC. Translation: CATSDLRAGQETQYF.

The chain employs TRBV7-2 and TRBJ1-1, with 7 bases lining up with TRBD1. The length of the CDR3 is 16 residues. V lost 5 bases, J lost 4 bases, and 13 bases stayed unmatched. Germline CDR1 is SGHTA and CDR2 is FQGNSA. The CDR3 sequence is CASSPSGGVSGTEAFF. In nucleotides, the CDR3 is TGTGCCAGCAGCCCCTCAGGGGGGGTCTCTGGCACTGAAGCTTTCTTT. The full variable domain, with the rest looked up from reference TRBV7-2 and TRBJ1-1, is GAGVSQSPSNKVTEKGKDVELRCDPISGHTALYWYRQSLGQGLEFLIYFQGNSAPDKSGLPSDRFSAERTGGSVSTLTIQRTQQEDSAVYLCASSPSGGVSGTEAFFGQGTRLTVV.

The chain is built from TRBV10-2 and TRBJ1-5; D not resolved. This CDR3 has 14 residues. Germline V lookup: CDR1 WSHSY, CDR2 SAAADI. V lost 2 bases, J lost 4 bases, and 9 bases lay in between. The CDR3 spells CASSEGEGNQPQHF. CDR3 sequence (DNA): TGCGCCAGCAGTGAGGGGGAGGGAAATCAGCCCCAGCATTTT.

V gene TRBV25-1 combines with J gene TRBJ1-1; TRBD1 is a possible D gene (6 bases). Trimming removed 2 bases from V and 5 bases from J, with 9 bases in between. CDR1 and CDR2 from the germline V gene are MGHDK and SYGVNS. The CDR3 totals 13 residues. DNA for the CDR3: TGTGCCAGCAGTGAAGGGGGGCGGACTGAAGCTTTCTTT. This translates into CASSEGGRTEAFF.

The V call is TRBV11-2, the J call TRBJ2-7, with D unresolved. Trimming removed 5 bases at V and 3 bases at J, with 5 bases between. Germline V CDR1 and CDR2: SGHAT, FQNNGV. The CDR3 is 11 amino acids. The CDR3 protein is CASSQHYEQYF. The DNA for the CDR3 is TGTGCCAGCAGCCAACACTACGAGCAGTACTTC.

The rearrangement links TRBV27 to TRBJ2-7, with 7 bases aligning to TRBD1. V shed 2 bases and J 0 bases; nucleotides not matched to a gene: 4. This CDR3 spans 15 amino acids. Germline V gene data show CDR1 as MNHEY and CDR2 as SMNVEV (reference sequence). The CDR3 spells CASSLRGTASYEQYF. DNA for the CDR3: TGTGCCAGCAGTTTAAGAGGGACAGCCTCCTACGAGCAGTACTTC.

The V and J genes are TRBV27 and TRBJ1-3, with D possibly matching TRBD1 (5 bases). The V gene's germline CDR1 is MNHEY and CDR2 SMNVEV (reference sequence). The V gene lost 2 bases and the J gene lost 4 bases, with 15 bases spanning the gap. The CDR3 length is 16 residues. CDR3: CASSLDPGTPGNTIYF. As DNA, the CDR3 is TGTGCCAGCAGTTTAGATCCTGGGACCCCCGGAAACACCATATATTTT.

The CDR3 DNA sequence: TGTGCCAGCAGCTTAGTAACATACCAAGAGACCCAGTACTTC. Translation gives CASSLVTYQETQYF. The chain employs TRBV7-9 and TRBJ2-5; D not resolved. The germline CDR1 and CDR2 sequences are SEHNR and FQNEAQ (reference sequence). V gave up 1 base and J gave up 0 bases, with 6 bases separating them. There are 14 residues in the CDR3.